This T cell receptor (beta chain) appears in the sequencing data of a study of T cells in Graves' hyperthyroidism and ophthalmopathy. Those with hyperthyroidism were 18 to 65 years old, newly diagnosed, and ill for under 2 months. Germline CDR1 DFQATT, CDR2 SNEGSKA (reference sequence). The CDR3 loop spans 18 amino acids. With regard to this clonotype: The junction shows a germline mismatch at one end, possibly a read error.

TCR beta CDR3 region amplification was performed from RNA transcripts. Using the HTBI primer set, a first-round RT-PCR was run on the TCR CDR3. Each CDR3 protein gets one entry after TCRdb re-called the multiplex PCR reads with MiXCR. The sample lists a few hundred thousand distinct CDR3 sequences; about a sixth were seen once. Input material: blood. The chain combines TRBV20-1 with TRBJ1-2, with 8 bases aligning to TRBD1. The TCR was taken from a woman in her 30s with Graves' hyperthyroidism. CDR3 coding DNA: TGCAGTACTAGCAAAAAGGACAGGGCCAGCCAGCATAACTATGGCTACACCTTC. Protein: CSTSKKDRASQHNYGYTF.